This T cell receptor (beta chain) was profiled in a study of T cells in Graves' hyperthyroidism and ophthalmopathy. Study-wide results and limits: The blood repertoire included most of the expanded thyroid clonotypes above 0.001. In simple terms, a model built on 13 V-J features told ophthalmopathy apart from stable hyperthyroidism.

RNA transcripts yielded amplified TCR beta CDR3 regions. An initial round of RT-PCR targeting the TCR CDR3 relied on the HTBI primer set. TCRdb re-called the multiplex PCR reads with MiXCR, one entry per CDR3 protein. The sample contains roughly 290,000 distinct CDR3 sequences, more than 10% of which appear only once. Trimming took off 0 bases at V and 2 bases at J, with 7 bases between the two ends. CDR1 is LNHDA, CDR2 SQIVND, per germline (reference sequence). This CDR3 is built from 15 residues. Patients were aged 18 to 65, had disease duration under 2 months, and had newly diagnosed hyperthyroidism. At first hyperthyroidism diagnosis, before any ophthalmopathy symptoms, the blood sample was collected. Concerning this clonotype: The antigen remains unidentified.

This chain joins TRBV19 and TRBJ2-2, with D unresolved. The receptor's source is a woman between 25 and 40 years old with Graves' hyperthyroidism that later progressed to Graves' ophthalmopathy. Material: blood. The CDR3 DNA reads TGTGCCAGTAGTATAGAGGGGATTAACACCGGGGAGCTGTTTTTT. Translating gives CASSIEGINTGELFF.